Listed below are T cell receptor beta chains from one sample, sequenced in a study of blood T cell repertoires in COVID-19. The method was immunoSEQ multiplex PCR; TCRdb's version includes in-frame clones alone and lacks a portion of them. The top ten hold 1.5% to 2% of the sample, which has around 300,000 clones, approximately 91% seen once. Sequenced material: PBMCs or T cells enriched from blood (not recorded which). The receptor source for this set is a woman aged 40 to 50 who had recovered from COVID-19. The CDR3 runs from the conserved cysteine through the conserved F or W. Each record gives: J gene, clone size, CDR3 length, D gene, V gene, CDR3 DNA, CDR3 protein. A D gene is named only where the DNA matches it firmly. Where a row states a size, it is once, few, many or the class of an expanded clone; other rows omit it.

j_gene: TRBJ2-7
abundance: .
len: 14
d_gene: .
v_gene: TRBV11-3
CDR3nt: TGTGCCAGCAGCTTAGATGGCGGGGCCTACGAGCAGTACTTC
CDR3aa: CASSLDGGAYEQYF

j_gene: TRBJ1-3
abundance: .
len: 15
d_gene: .
v_gene: TRBV5-8
CDR3nt: TGTGCCAGCAGCTTGGCCAGTTTCTCTGGAAACACCATATATTTT
CDR3aa: CASSLASFSGNTIYF

j_gene: TRBJ1-5
abundance: .
len: 15
d_gene: .
v_gene: TRBV19
CDR3nt: TGTGCCAGTAGAAGGGCGGGGCAGTCTAATCAGCCCCAGCATTTT
CDR3aa: CASRRAGQSNQPQHF

j_gene: TRBJ2-3
abundance: .
len: 16
d_gene: .
v_gene: TRBV14
CDR3nt: TGTGCCAGCAGCCAAACAACCGGCGGTTTTACAGATACGCAGTATTTT
CDR3aa: CASSQTTGGFTDTQYF

j_gene: TRBJ1-5
abundance: .
len: 13
d_gene: .
v_gene: TRBV12-3/TRBV12-4
CDR3nt: TGTGCCAGCCGGGGGGGGCCGGGACAGCCCCAGCATTTT
CDR3aa: CASRGGPGQPQHF

j_gene: TRBJ1-1
abundance: .
len: 14
d_gene: .
v_gene: TRBV5-5
CDR3nt: TGTGCCAGCAGCTTTGAGCACAGGGACACTGAAGCTTTCTTT
CDR3aa: CASSFEHRDTEAFF

j_gene: TRBJ1-4
abundance: .
len: 15
d_gene: .
v_gene: TRBV19
CDR3nt: TGTGCCAGTAAAAAAGATAGATCAACTAATGAAAAACTGTTTTTT
CDR3aa: CASKKDRSTNEKLFF

j_gene: TRBJ1-6
abundance: .
len: 14
d_gene: .
v_gene: TRBV25-1
CDR3nt: TGTGCCAGCAGTACTCAGGGGAGCAATTCACCCCTCCACTTT
CDR3aa: CASSTQGSNSPLHF

j_gene: TRBJ2-5
abundance: .
len: 12
d_gene: .
v_gene: TRBV7-2
CDR3nt: TGTGCCAGCAGCTCTCAGATTGAGACCCAGTACTTC
CDR3aa: CASSSQIETQYF

j_gene: TRBJ1-1
abundance: .
len: 14
d_gene: .
v_gene: TRBV7-9
CDR3nt: TGTGCCAGCAGCTTAGAGGTGGCGGTCACTGAAGCTTTCTTT
CDR3aa: CASSLEVAVTEAFF

j_gene: TRBJ2-7
abundance: .
len: 17
d_gene: .
v_gene: TRBV5-3
CDR3nt: TGTGCCAGAAGCTTGGTATGTAGCAGGGTGGGGTCCTACGAGCAGTACTTC
CDR3aa: CARSLVCSRVGSYEQYF

j_gene: TRBJ1-1
abundance: .
len: 14
d_gene: TRBD1
v_gene: TRBV6-5
CDR3nt: TGTGCCAGCACCGCGGACAGGGTAGACACTGAAGCTTTCTTT
CDR3aa: CASTADRVDTEAFF

j_gene: TRBJ1-1
abundance: .
len: 13
d_gene: .
v_gene: TRBV9
CDR3nt: TGTGCCAGCAGCGTAGCAGGGTTCACTGAAGCTTTCTTT
CDR3aa: CASSVAGFTEAFF

j_gene: TRBJ2-6
abundance: .
len: 15
d_gene: .
v_gene: TRBV7-9
CDR3nt: TGTGCCAGCAGCTTACCCCTCTCTGGGGCCAACGTCCTGACTTTC
CDR3aa: CASSLPLSGANVLTF

j_gene: TRBJ1-2
abundance: .
len: 14
d_gene: .
v_gene: TRBV15
CDR3nt: TGTGCCACCAGCCGCGAGGCCAGGGTCTATGGCTACACCTTC
CDR3aa: CATSREARVYGYTF

j_gene: TRBJ2-5
abundance: .
len: 14
d_gene: .
v_gene: TRBV6-6
CDR3nt: TGTGCCAGCAGTCGAGGGGCTGTTGGAGAGACCCAGTACTTC
CDR3aa: CASSRGAVGETQYF

j_gene: TRBJ2-6
abundance: .
len: 16
d_gene: .
v_gene: TRBV5-6
CDR3nt: TGTGCCAGCAGCTTGGCCAGGGTAGCTGGGGCCAACGTCCTGACTTTC
CDR3aa: CASSLARVAGANVLTF

j_gene: TRBJ1-3
abundance: .
len: 16
d_gene: .
v_gene: TRBV7-2
CDR3nt: TGTGCCAGCAGCCGGCCCCAGGGAGGCTCTGGAAACACCATATATTTT
CDR3aa: CASSRPQGGSGNTIYF

j_gene: TRBJ1-4
abundance: .
len: 15
d_gene: .
v_gene: TRBV3-1/TRBV3-2
CDR3nt: TGTGCCAGCAGCCACTTGGGGGGAAAGGACGAAAAACTGTTTTTT
CDR3aa: CASSHLGGKDEKLFF

j_gene: TRBJ2-7
abundance: .
len: 19
d_gene: TRBD2
v_gene: TRBV4-3
CDR3nt: TGCGCCAGCAGCCAGCTAGCTAATCCGGGACTAGCGGGAGTCTACGAGCAGTACTTC
CDR3aa: CASSQLANPGLAGVYEQYF

j_gene: TRBJ1-1
abundance: .
len: 17
d_gene: TRBD1
v_gene: TRBV11-3
CDR3nt: TGTGCCAGCAGCTTAGCCGGGACAGGAGGGGGGAGCACTGAAGCTTTCTTT
CDR3aa: CASSLAGTGGGSTEAFF

j_gene: TRBJ1-3
abundance: .
len: 16
d_gene: .
v_gene: TRBV9
CDR3nt: TGTGCCAGCAGCGTAGATTCGGGGTTGGGAGGAAACACCATATATTTT
CDR3aa: CASSVDSGLGGNTIYF

j_gene: TRBJ2-3
abundance: .
len: 14
d_gene: .
v_gene: TRBV5-5
CDR3nt: TGTGCCAGCAGCTTGAACAGCTTCCCAGATACGCAGTATTTT
CDR3aa: CASSLNSFPDTQYF

j_gene: TRBJ2-1
abundance: .
len: 14
d_gene: TRBD2
v_gene: TRBV6-4
CDR3nt: TGTGCCAGCCAAGTACTAGCGGGGGAGGGTGAGCAGTTCTTC
CDR3aa: CASQVLAGEGEQFF

j_gene: TRBJ1-2
abundance: .
len: 15
d_gene: .
v_gene: TRBV30
CDR3nt: TGTGCCTGGACCCCCACCCCACACTATTACTATGGCTACACCTTC
CDR3aa: CAWTPTPHYYYGYTF

j_gene: TRBJ1-1
abundance: .
len: 13
d_gene: .
v_gene: TRBV7-9
CDR3nt: TGTGCCAGCAGCTCACAGGCTAACACTGAAGCTTTCTTT
CDR3aa: CASSSQANTEAFF

j_gene: TRBJ1-1
abundance: .
len: 13
d_gene: .
v_gene: TRBV5-1
CDR3nt: TGCGCCAGCAGCTCGGATGACAGGCCCCTTTCTTTCTTT
CDR3aa: CASSSDDRPLSFF

j_gene: TRBJ2-3
abundance: .
len: 14
d_gene: .
v_gene: TRBV27
CDR3nt: TGTGCCAGCCTCTCGGTAGTCGGCACAGATACGCAGTATTTT
CDR3aa: CASLSVVGTDTQYF

j_gene: TRBJ2-1
abundance: .
len: 18
d_gene: TRBD2
v_gene: TRBV5-1
CDR3nt: TGCGCCAGCAGCTTGAGGATAGCGGGAGGGCCGGACTACAATGAGCAGTTCTTC
CDR3aa: CASSLRIAGGPDYNEQFF

j_gene: TRBJ1-1
abundance: .
len: 12
d_gene: .
v_gene: TRBV6-5
CDR3nt: TGTGCCAGCAGTCGCGGGGGCACTGAAGCTTTCTTT
CDR3aa: CASSRGGTEAFF

j_gene: TRBJ2-3
abundance: once
len: 15
d_gene: TRBD2
v_gene: TRBV3-1/TRBV3-2
CDR3nt: TGTGCCAGCAGCCTCCGTCTAGCGGGGGGAGATACGCAGTATTTT
CDR3aa: CASSLRLAGGDTQYF

j_gene: TRBJ2-7
abundance: .
len: 16
d_gene: .
v_gene: TRBV11-2
CDR3nt: TGTGCCAGCAGCTCCGCGTCGGACACGAACTTCTACGAGCAGTACTTC
CDR3aa: CASSSASDTNFYEQYF

j_gene: TRBJ2-2
abundance: .
len: 14
d_gene: .
v_gene: TRBV5-1
CDR3nt: TGCGCCAGCAGCTTACAGGGTGTCCCCGGGGAGCTGTTTTTT
CDR3aa: CASSLQGVPGELFF